The present entry profiles one TCR beta chain with its context. Its antigen is currently not known. Base qualities are missing; no much larger clone stands one base away. Sequencing was carried out with an Illumina NovaSeq 6000. cDNA libraries for TCRalpha and TCRbeta were prepared by 5'RACE using constant-segment primers, with sample barcodes and unique molecular identifiers added. Trizol reagent was used to extract RNA from every sample. Libraries were amplified in two PCR steps, with a second sample barcode and Illumina TruSeq adapters added in the second step. The libraries were sequenced on an Illumina NovaSeq using 2 x 150 bp paired-end reads. In the source study's methods: The reads were demultiplexed and collapsed into UMI-guided consensus sequences using migec v1.2.7. Using mixcr v2.1.11, UMI consensuses were aligned to TRA and TRB V and J templates and then assembled into clonotypes. A clonotype was counted as expanded or contracted only when both edgeR and NoisET called the clonotype significant, with the noise models trained on biological replicates. For edgeR calls, the thresholds were a false discovery rate-adjusted p below 0.01 and a log2 fold-change of 1. As an exploratory analysis of dynamics, max-normalized trajectories of the 1000 most abundant clonotypes were examined by PCA with hierarchical clustering. Separately sequenced CD4+ and CD8+ repertoires were used to assign a CD4 or CD8 phenotype to each responding clone. The public sequencing data were trimmed at Q25 with fastp and processed into clonotypes with MiXCR by TCRdb, which kept only in-frame beta chains. Merged by CDR3 protein, the rows form single entries marked with the most common genes and DNA. The V and J calls here are based on TCRdb, not the publication. Counted in this sample were about 430,000 distinct CDR3 sequences; more than 20% of them appeared once. The ten largest clonotypes hold around 9% of the sample.

The data originate from a study of T-cell memory formation after mild COVID-19 (dated by TCRdb to about 2021). A note on the overall study: Most TCR sequence clusters were specific to one of the two donors. In two donors, T-cell clones that expanded and contracted after mild COVID-19 were tracked by sequencing TCRalpha and TCRbeta repertoires over time. Two young, previously healthy adult volunteers, one female and one male, were included in the cohort.

The germline V gene yields SNHLY for CDR1 and FYNNEI for CDR2. Including the terminal cysteine and phenylalanine, the CDR3 comprises 16 residues. Of the read, only the CDR3 DNA is kept; its 48 bases are in frame from base 1. V is cut by 7 bases and J by 6 bases, and the space between the germline ends is 21 bases. Ficoll-Paque density gradient centrifugation was used to isolate PBMCs. General study outcomes and caveats: Clones contracting from day 15 to 85 had balanced CD4/CD8 phenotypes, while a second wave expanding from day 15 to 37 was biased towards CD4+. SARS-CoV-2 specificity of the second-wave clones peaking on day 37 was not confirmed. Some responding clones were detected in pre-infection memory, which suggested that pre-existing cross-reactive memory T cells had joined the SARS-CoV-2 response. Contracting CD4+ clones were found mainly in CM and EM memory subsets, while CD8+ clones were enriched in EMRA. Only two mild cases were covered by the study, and larger cohorts that include severe cases with pre-infection samples were considered necessary.

The sample was PBMCs or a T cell subset sorted from them (not recorded which). This chain is built from TRBV2 and TRBJ2-2; the D gene lacks a confident call. The TCR sequence derives from an adult woman who had mild COVID-19 (a few samples of this study predate the infection). The sample titles of this study are shuffled in the database, so cell type and time point are left out; the donor was told from shared clones. The DNA sequence is given as TGTGCCAGCAAGTCGGACCCCTCCACAAGTCCCGGGGAGCTGTTTTTT. It specifies CASKSDPSTSPGELFF. Where the CDR3 stops, the reference TRBV2 and TRBJ2-2 genes take over; the full variable domain is EPEVTQTPSHQVTQMGQEVILRCVPISNHLYFYWYRQILGQKVEFLVSFYNNEISEKSEIFDDQFSVERPDGSNFTLKIRSTKLEDSAMYFCASKSDPSTSPGELFFGEGSRLTVL.